This T cell receptor beta chain emerged from a study of blood T cells in healthy people across ages. To note about this clonotype: Its antigen is currently unknown.

Study conclusions and caveats: Donor CMV infection status was unknown, possibly confounding age-related changes in expanded clonotypes.

Next came a second PCR, run for about 7 to 12 cycles, which used a sample-barcoded 5' primer along with a J-beta primer mix. TCRdb ran MiXCR on the 5' RACE reads and lists one entry per CDR3 protein. Seen here are 450,000 to 700,000 distinct CDR3 sequences, 27% observed once, and the top ten hold under 20%. Germline loops: CDR1 LGHNA, CDR2 YSLEER. V was cut by 1 base and J by 1 base, with 8 bases left in between. This CDR3 contains 15 residues. The clonotype was recovered from a woman aged 70-85 years in good health. The chain couples TRBV4-3 to TRBJ1-3; unclear D gene. Input material: blood. This chain's CDR3 is CASSQGLGSGNTIYF. CDR3 bases: TGCGCCAGCAGCCAAGGTTTGGGTTCTGGAAACACCATATATTTT.